This T cell receptor beta chain was sequenced in a study of blood T cell repertoires in COVID-19 (TCRdb year 2020). Some background on the complete study: Samples from collaborators originated in the United States, Italy and Spain and spanned both the acute and convalescent phases of COVID-19. HLA class I and class II types, where available, came from metadata supplied by the sample provider rather than from assay-based typing. The repertoires were made available in a free public database intended to serve as a resource for research on the immune response to SARS-CoV-2. The prospective study material was composed of cDNA or gDNA derived from T cells, B-cell-depleted T cells, or PBMCs. Deeply sampled blood TCRbeta repertoires from subjects exposed to, actively infected with, or recovered from COVID-19 were included in the dataset. The sample metadata nearly always contained a de-identified subject ID, COVID-19 status, age in years and sex. The samples were drawn from the first 160 participants of the ongoing ImmuneRACE study and from over 950 subjects provided by 6 global collaborators.

With respect to this clone: The antigen it recognizes is unknown. It has no much larger one-base neighbor in the sample; base qualities were not kept.

On the study overall, not on this receptor specifically: Clinical and demographic metadata were provided uncurated, with the amount varying by source and participant.

TCRbeta CDR3 regions were amplified from genomic DNA by means of the immunoSEQ Assay, a bias-controlled multiplex PCR. On the authors' methods: Nucleated cell counts per sample were estimated from amplification of reference gene primers within the assay. To quantify the absolute abundance of each unique TCRbeta CDR3 rearrangement, sequence reads were collapsed and filtered. For each sample, productive Simpson clonality was calculated as the square root of Simpson's diversity index over productive rearrangements. TCRdb retrieved this table from immuneACCESS and kept in-frame rearrangements only. Not all clones are present; in checked studies, unresolved V genes account for under half, and no reason is known for the remainder. V, J and clone size were drawn from that table, and D and trimming were deduced from the DNA. In this sample the table shows about 88,000 clones, around nine tenths of which occur a single time. The biggest ten clones account for around 3% of the sample.

Each collaborating institution followed its own protocols to collect whole blood in K2EDTA tubes. For TCRbeta analysis, collaborators shipped samples as frozen whole blood, isolated PBMCs, or DNA extracted from either of those sample types. The receptor comes from a woman aged 80 or over with acute or convalescent COVID-19. The specimen sequenced was peripheral blood.

The CDR3 has the sequence CASSPITGELFF. The sequence in DNA is TGTGCCAGCAGTCCAATCACCGGGGAGCTGTTTTTT. The chain is made from TRBV28 and TRBJ2-2; the D gene cannot be named for sure. The CDR3 holds 12 amino acids from the cysteine to the phenylalanine. Only the CDR3 DNA is retained, 36 bases long and in frame from the first base. V is reduced by 5 bases and J by 4 bases, leaving a spacing of 5 bases between them. The germline V gene encodes CDR1 MDHEN and CDR2 SYDVKM.